Presented here are 16 T cell receptor beta chains from one specimen sequenced in a study of cytomegalovirus exposure and HLA in healthy donors. Amplification used 60 Vbeta primers and 13 Jbeta primers. Generated by immunoSEQ multiplex PCR, the TCRdb table keeps only in-frame clones and is missing some. Among 170,000 or so clones listed, around 86% were seen once. Sequencing input: PBMCs. These receptors were collected from a man aged 50 to 59 in good health and CMV-seronegative.

The rearrangement uses TRBV7-8 and TRBJ2-5; TRBD1 is a possible D gene (6 bases). The J call is doubtful: the DNA matches TRBJ2-7 better. The V gene's germline CDR1 is SGHVS and CDR2 FQNEAQ. The CDR3 has 12 residues. The CDR3 nucleotides are TGTGCCAGCAGCCGGGACACGTACGAGCAGTACTTC. It specifies CASSRDTYEQYF.

J is TRBJ2-3 and V is TRBV5-6; D is perhaps TRBD1 (6 bases). V dropped 4 bases and J dropped 3 bases, with 9 bases sitting between them. Germline V gene sequence: CDR1 SGHDT, CDR2 YYEEEE. The CDR3 has 13 amino acids. The CDR3 loop reads CASSKQGTDTQYF. The CDR3 DNA follows: TGTGCCAGCAGCAAACAGGGAACAGATACGCAGTATTTT.

The V gene is TRBV5-1, the J gene TRBJ2-5, with D tentatively TRBD1 (6 bases). The length of the CDR3 is 14 residues. Germline CDR1 is SGHRS and CDR2 is YFSETQ. V was trimmed by 0 bases and J by 3 bases, leaving 9 bases between them. The CDR3 DNA reads TGCGCCAGCAGCTTGGGGACAGTAAAAGAGACCCAGTACTTC. Translated: CASSLGTVKETQYF.

The chain uses TRBV7-2 and TRBJ2-3; 12 bases map to TRBD2. The CDR3 extends over 16 amino acids. J gave up 6 bases and V 5 bases, and 9 bases lay outside the gene matches. CDR1 is SGHTA and CDR2 is FQGNSA in the germline V gene. CDR3 amino acids: CASSHSSGGVRDTQYF. CDR3 DNA sequence: TGTGCCAGCAGCCATTCTAGCGGGGGGGTCAGGGATACGCAGTATTTT. Using reference TRBV7-2 and TRBJ2-3 for the parts outside the CDR3, the full variable domain is GAGVSQSPSNKVTEKGKDVELRCDPISGHTALYWYRQSLGQGLEFLIYFQGNSAPDKSGLPSDRFSAERTGGSVSTLTIQRTQQEDSAVYLCASSHSSGGVRDTQYFGPGTRLTVL.

The V and J genes are TRBV19 and TRBJ2-2, with TRBD2 matching 8 bases. Germline CDR1 and CDR2: LNHDA and SQIVND (reference sequence). CDR3 size: 14 residues. The V and J ends lost 6 bases and 5 bases, in that order; junction bases with no gene match: 5. This CDR3 reads CASRSGRVTGELFF. The DNA for the CDR3 is TGTGCCAGTAGGAGCGGGAGAGTTACCGGGGAGCTGTTTTTT. Complete variable domain (other parts from reference TRBV19 and TRBJ2-2): DGGITQSPKYLFRKEGQNVTLSCEQNLNHDAMYWYRQDPGQGLRLIYYSQIVNDFQKGDIAEGYSVSREKKESFPLTVTSAQKNPTAFYLCASRSGRVTGELFFGEGSRLTVL.

The chain has TRBV6-6 and TRBJ2-3; a weak D match, TRBD2 (5 bases). Germline values: CDR1 MNHNY, CDR2 SVGAGI (reference sequence). The V end was cut by 5 bases, the J end by 0 bases, with 15 bases between. The CDR3 totals 16 residues. CDR3 DNA sequence: TGTGCCAGCAGTGCCGGACTGCATACTAGCACAGATACGCAGTATTTT. It encodes CASSAGLHTSTDTQYF.

This chain connects TRBV2 to TRBJ2-5, with 9 bases that match TRBD2. CDR1 and CDR2 (germline): SNHLY, FYNNEI. The CDR3 totals 16 residues. J gave up 3 bases and V 6 bases, and 11 bases lay outside the gene matches. CDR3 coding DNA: TGTGCCAGCAGGACCCCTGGCGGGGGGGAGAAAGAGACCCAGTACTTC. Its translation is CASRTPGGGEKETQYF.

The rearrangement links TRBV9 to TRBJ2-7, with 9 nucleotides matching TRBD1. After removal of 5 bases from V and 5 bases from J, the junction contained 11 bases not matched to a gene. The germline V gene encodes CDR1 SGDLS and CDR2 YYNGEE. The length of the CDR3 is 15 residues. The CDR3 region is CASSAVYRGRHEQYF. The CDR3 DNA is TGTGCCAGCAGTGCCGTTTACAGGGGGCGCCACGAGCAGTACTTC.

The chain combines TRBV5-5 with TRBJ2-1; 7 bases map to TRBD2. CDR1 and CDR2 (germline): SGHKS, YYEKEE (reference sequence). The V gene end was trimmed by 1 base and the J gene end by 2 bases; junction bases not matched to a gene: 3. The CDR3 totals 15 residues. CDR3 DNA: TGTGCCAGCAGCTTGAATCTAGCGGCCTACAATGAGCAGTTCTTC. Translating it yields CASSLNLAAYNEQFF.

The V gene is TRBV6-1, the J gene TRBJ1-5; D is uncertain. The CDR3 extends over 12 amino acids. Germline values: CDR1 MNHNS, CDR2 SASEGT. Trimming cost V 5 bases and J 4 bases, with 6 bases left between them. The DNA of the CDR3 is TGTGCCAGCAGTATGGAGAATCAGCCCCAGCATTTT. Translated, it gives CASSMENQPQHF.

This chain connects TRBV10-1 to TRBJ2-1; D might be TRBD1 (5 bases). V was clipped by 3 bases and J by 4 bases, with 13 bases between them. The CDR3 is made up of 15 amino acids. Germline lookup yields CDR1 WNHNN and CDR2 SYGVQD (reference sequence). The CDR3 nucleotides are TGCGCCAGCAGTGATTGGGTGCAGGGTTACAATGAGCAGTTCTTC. It codes for CASSDWVQGYNEQFF.

The J gene is TRBJ1-3, the V gene TRBV7-3; D remains ambiguous. This CDR3 spans 14 amino acids. CDR1 SGHTA and CDR2 FQGTGA come from the germline V gene. V lost 5 bases to trimming and J lost 2 bases, with 10 bases between them. Here the CDR3 DNA reads TGTGCCAGCAGCCCATCCGGGGCTGGAAACACCATATATTTT. It is translated as CASSPSGAGNTIYF. Full variable domain (remainder filled in from reference TRBV7-3 and TRBJ1-3): GAGVSQTPSNKVTEKGKYVELRCDPISGHTALYWYRQSLGQGPEFLIYFQGTGAADDSGLPNDRFFAVRPEGSVSTLKIQRTERGDSAVYLCASSPSGAGNTIYFGEGSWLTVV.

CDR3 in amino acids: CASSLLGRVMNEQFF. Written as DNA, the CDR3 is TGTGCCAGCAGCTTGCTAGGGAGAGTGATGAATGAGCAGTTCTTC. This rearrangement joins TRBV7-9 to TRBJ2-1; maybe TRBD2 (5 bases). V dropped 3 bases and J dropped 7 bases, with 16 bases sitting between them. The CDR3 runs 15 residues. Per germline, CDR1 SEHNR and CDR2 FQNEAQ (reference sequence).

CDR3 DNA: TGTGCCAGCAGTGACCCGGGACAGGGGGAGTATGGCTACACCTTC. This codes for CASSDPGQGEYGYTF. This rearrangement joins TRBV6-1 to TRBJ1-2; 11 nucleotides agree with TRBD1. The germline gives CDR1 MNHNS, CDR2 SASEGT. There are 15 residues in the CDR3. Germline trimming cut 3 bases from V and 5 bases from J; bases unmatched to any gene: 5.

This chain links TRBV18 with TRBJ1-5; the match to TRBD1 covers 9 bases. V was pared by 6 bases and J by 1 base, with 4 bases of the junction left unmatched. This CDR3 contains 15 residues. Germline assignment: CDR1 KGHSH and CDR2 LQKENI. This chain's CDR3 is CASSLQGASNQPQHF. For the CDR3, the DNA is TGTGCCAGCTCGTTACAGGGGGCAAGCAATCAGCCCCAGCATTTT.

The chain links TRBV28 to TRBJ2-7, with a possible D match to TRBD2 (6 bases). The length of the CDR3 is 14 residues. V lost 6 bases and J 5 bases, leaving 17 bases between the germline ends. The germline gives CDR1 MDHEN, CDR2 SYDVKM. For the CDR3, the DNA is TGTGCCAGCAGATTCGGGAGCGGCCGTAACGAGCAGTACTTC. Its translation: CASRFGSGRNEQYF.